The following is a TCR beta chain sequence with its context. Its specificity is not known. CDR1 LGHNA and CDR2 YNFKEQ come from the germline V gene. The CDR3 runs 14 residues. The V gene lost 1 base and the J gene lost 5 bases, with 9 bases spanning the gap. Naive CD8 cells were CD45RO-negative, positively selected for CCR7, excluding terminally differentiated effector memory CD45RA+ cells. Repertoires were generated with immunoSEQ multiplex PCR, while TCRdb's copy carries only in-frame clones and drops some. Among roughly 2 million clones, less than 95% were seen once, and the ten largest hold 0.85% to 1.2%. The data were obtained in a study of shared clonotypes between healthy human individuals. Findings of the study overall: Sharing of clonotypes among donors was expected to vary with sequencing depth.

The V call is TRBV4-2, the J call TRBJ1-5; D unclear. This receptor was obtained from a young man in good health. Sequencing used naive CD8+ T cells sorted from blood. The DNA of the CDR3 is TGTGCCAGCAGCCAAGGGGCACAGTATCAGCCCCAGCATTTT. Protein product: CASSQGAQYQPQHF.